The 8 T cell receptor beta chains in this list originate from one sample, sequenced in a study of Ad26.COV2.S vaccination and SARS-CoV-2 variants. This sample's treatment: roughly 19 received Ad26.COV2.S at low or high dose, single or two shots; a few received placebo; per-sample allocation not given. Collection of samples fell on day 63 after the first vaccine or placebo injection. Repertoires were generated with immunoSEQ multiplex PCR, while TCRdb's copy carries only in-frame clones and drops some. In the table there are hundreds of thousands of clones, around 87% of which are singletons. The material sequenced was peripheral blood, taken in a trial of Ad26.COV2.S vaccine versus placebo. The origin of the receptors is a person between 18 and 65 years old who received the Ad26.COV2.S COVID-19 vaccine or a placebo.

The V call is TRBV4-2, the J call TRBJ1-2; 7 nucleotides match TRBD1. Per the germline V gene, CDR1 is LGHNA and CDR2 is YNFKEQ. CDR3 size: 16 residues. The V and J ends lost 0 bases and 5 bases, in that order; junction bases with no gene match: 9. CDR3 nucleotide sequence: TGTGCCAGCAGCCAAGAGGGGGGGACAGACGCTTATGGCTACACCTTC. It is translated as CASSQEGGTDAYGYTF.

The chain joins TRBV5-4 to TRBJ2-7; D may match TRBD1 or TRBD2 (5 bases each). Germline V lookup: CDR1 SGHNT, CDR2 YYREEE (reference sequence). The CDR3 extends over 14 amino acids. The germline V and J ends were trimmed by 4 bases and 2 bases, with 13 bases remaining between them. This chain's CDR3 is CASSPSRDAYEQYF. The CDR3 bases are TGTGCCAGCAGCCCCTCGAGGGACGCCTACGAGCAGTACTTC.

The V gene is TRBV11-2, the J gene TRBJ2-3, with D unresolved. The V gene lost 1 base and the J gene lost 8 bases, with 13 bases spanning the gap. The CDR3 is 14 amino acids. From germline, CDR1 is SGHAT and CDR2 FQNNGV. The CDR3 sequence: CASSLGVASPTQYF. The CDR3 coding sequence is TGTGCCAGCAGCTTAGGAGTGGCATCTCCTACGCAGTATTTT. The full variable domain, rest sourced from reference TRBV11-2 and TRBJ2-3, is EAGVAQSPRYKIIEKRQSVAFWCNPISGHATLYWYQQILGQGPKLLIQFQNNGVVDDSQLPKDRFSAERLKGVDSTLKIQPAKLEDSAVYLCASSLGVASPTQYFGPGTRLTVL.

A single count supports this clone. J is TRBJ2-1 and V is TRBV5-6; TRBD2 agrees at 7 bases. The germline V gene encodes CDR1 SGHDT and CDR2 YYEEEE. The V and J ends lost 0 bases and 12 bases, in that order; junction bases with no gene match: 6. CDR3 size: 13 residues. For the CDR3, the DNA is TGTGCCAGCAGCTTGGGCGGGAGAGGGGCGCAGTTCTTC. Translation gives CASSLGGRGAQFF.

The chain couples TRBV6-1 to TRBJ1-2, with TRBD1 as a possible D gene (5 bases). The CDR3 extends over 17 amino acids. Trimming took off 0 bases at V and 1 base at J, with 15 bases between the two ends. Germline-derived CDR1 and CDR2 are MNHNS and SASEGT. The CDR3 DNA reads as TGTGCCAGCAGTGAAGCGGGGGGAGGGAGACTTAACTATGGCTACACCTTC. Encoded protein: CASSEAGGGRLNYGYTF.

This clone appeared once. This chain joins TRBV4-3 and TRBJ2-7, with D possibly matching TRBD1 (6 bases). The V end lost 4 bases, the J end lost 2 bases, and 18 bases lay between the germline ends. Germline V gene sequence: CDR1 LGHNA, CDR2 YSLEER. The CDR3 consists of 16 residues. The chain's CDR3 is CASSPHARDTTYEQYF. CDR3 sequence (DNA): TGCGCCAGCAGCCCACACGCCCGGGACACTACCTACGAGCAGTACTTC.

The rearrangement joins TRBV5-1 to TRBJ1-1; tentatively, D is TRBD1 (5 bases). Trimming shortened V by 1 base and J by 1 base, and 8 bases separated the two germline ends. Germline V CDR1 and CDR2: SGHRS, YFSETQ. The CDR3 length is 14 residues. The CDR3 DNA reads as TGCGCCAGCAGCTTGACGACAGCGAACACTGAAGCTTTCTTT. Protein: CASSLTTANTEAFF. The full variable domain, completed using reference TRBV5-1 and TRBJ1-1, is KAGVTQTPRYLIKTRGQQVTLSCSPISGHRSVSWYQQTPGQGLQFLFEYFSETQRNKGNFPGRFSGRQFSNSRSEMNVSTLELGDSALYLCASSLTTANTEAFFGQGTRLTVV.

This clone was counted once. This CDR3 is CASSLDGPNGYTF. The CDR3 region has the DNA TGTGCCAGCAGCTTAGACGGCCCCAATGGCTACACCTTC. The rearrangement joins TRBV7-9 to TRBJ1-2; D not resolved. The V gene lost 1 base and the J gene lost 6 bases, with 9 bases spanning the gap. Germline CDR1 SEHNR, CDR2 FQNEAQ (reference sequence). CDR3 length: 13 amino acids.